This T cell receptor (beta chain) derives from a study of cytomegalovirus exposure and HLA in healthy donors. Across the study: It was reported in a later analysis that the same platform had been used for the 100 to 150 validation repertoires as for the roughly 710 first-cohort repertoires.

Data came from immunoSEQ multiplex PCR; TCRdb stores just in-frame clones and leaves some out. The repertoire has approximately 190,000 clones, roughly 80% of them found once; the top ten carry more than 6.5%. Comment on this clone: Its antigen is undetermined.

The length of the CDR3 is 13 residues. Germline V gene data show CDR1 as SEHNR and CDR2 as FQNEAQ (reference sequence). Trimming stripped 5 bases from V and 4 bases from J, with 10 bases between. Findings and limits, study-wide: Cytomegalovirus status, reportedly, was diagnosed with high specificity and sensitivity by the classifier.

The donors were members of the validation cohort comprising over a hundred subjects, separate from the approximately 710-subject first cohort. The J gene is TRBJ2-3, the V gene TRBV7-9; no reliable D call. Sequencing was done on a sample of PBMCs. The clonotype was recovered from a man younger than 35 in good health and CMV-seropositive. The CDR3 region is CASSPGAADTQYF. CDR3 nucleotide sequence: TGTGCCAGCAGCCCCGGTGCGGCAGATACGCAGTATTTT.